The rows below give T cell receptor beta chains drawn from one sample of a study of cytomegalovirus exposure and HLA in healthy donors. Sequencing used immunoSEQ multiplex PCR; TCRdb keeps in-frame clones, though not all of them. Of about 110,000 clones in the sample, more than 75% were seen once. The specimen was PBMCs. Receptor source: a man between 40 and 49 years old in good health and CMV-seronegative. The CDR3 runs from the conserved cysteine through the conserved F or W. The D gene is left open where the match is weak. Rows may omit the clone size; those that give it use once, few, many or a size class.

CDR3nt: TGTGCCAGCAGTTTAAGTGGGGCCTCCTATGGCTACACCTTC; CDR3aa: CASSLSGASYGYTF; j_gene: TRBJ1-2; v_gene: TRBV28; abundance: NA; d_gene: NA
CDR3nt: TGTGCCAGCAGTTTTTCACAGGGGGTAATGGGTTCCTACAATGAGCAGTTCTTC; CDR3aa: CASSFSQGVMGSYNEQFF; j_gene: TRBJ2-1; v_gene: TRBV28; abundance: NA; d_gene: TRBD1
CDR3nt: TGTGCCAGCAGCTCTCCTCAGGGGATTGAAAGCAATCAGCCCCAGCATTTT; CDR3aa: CASSSPQGIESNQPQHF; j_gene: TRBJ1-5; v_gene: TRBV28; abundance: NA; d_gene: NA
CDR3nt: TGTGCCAGCAGTTCGCGTTTGTCCGGAGGAGAGACCCAGTACTTC; CDR3aa: CASSSRLSGGETQYF; j_gene: TRBJ2-5; v_gene: TRBV2; abundance: NA; d_gene: NA
CDR3nt: TGTGCCTGGAACTCGGGACTCCAAAACACCGGGGAGCTGTTTTTT; CDR3aa: CAWNSGLQNTGELFF; j_gene: TRBJ2-2; v_gene: TRBV30; abundance: NA; d_gene: NA
CDR3nt: TGCAGCGCCAGGGGGCTCGGGGAGACCCAGTACTTC; CDR3aa: CSARGLGETQYF; j_gene: TRBJ2-5; v_gene: TRBV29-1; abundance: NA; d_gene: TRBD1
CDR3nt: TGTGCCAGCAGTCCGCCGGGACACGGAAGGGGCTACACCTTC; CDR3aa: CASSPPGHGRGYTF; j_gene: TRBJ1-2; v_gene: TRBV28; abundance: once; d_gene: NA
CDR3nt: TGTGCAAGTCGCTTAGCTAGTAGGAATCGACTGAGCTCCTATAATTCACCCCTCCACTTT; CDR3aa: CASRLASRNRLSSYNSPLHF; j_gene: TRBJ1-6; v_gene: TRBV12-2; abundance: NA; d_gene: NA
CDR3nt: TGTGCCACCAGCAGAGATCGGGGTATCGGGCTGTTTTTT; CDR3aa: CATSRDRGIGLFF; j_gene: TRBJ2-2; v_gene: TRBV15; abundance: NA; d_gene: NA
CDR3nt: TGTGCCACCCCGGGGACAGAGGTTAGCAATCAGCCCCAGCATTTT; CDR3aa: CATPGTEVSNQPQHF; j_gene: TRBJ1-5; v_gene: TRBV25-1; abundance: NA; d_gene: TRBD1
CDR3nt: TGTGCCAGCAGCGGATGGGACAGCTTACTAAATCAGCCCCAGCATTTT; CDR3aa: CASSGWDSLLNQPQHF; j_gene: TRBJ1-5; v_gene: TRBV7-8; abundance: NA; d_gene: TRBD1
CDR3nt: TGTGCCAGCAGCTTGGGGGGTCCCGGGACAGGGTCCAATCAGCCCCAGCATTTT; CDR3aa: CASSLGGPGTGSNQPQHF; j_gene: TRBJ1-5; v_gene: TRBV5-4; abundance: NA; d_gene: TRBD1
CDR3nt: TGTGCCAGCAGCCCACTAACGGGGGGCTTAGGGAACACTGAAGCTTTCTTT; CDR3aa: CASSPLTGGLGNTEAFF; j_gene: TRBJ1-1; v_gene: TRBV9; abundance: NA; d_gene: NA
CDR3nt: TGTGCCATCAGTGAGAGCGGGACCGCGGGGCAGCCCCAGCATTTT; CDR3aa: CAISESGTAGQPQHF; j_gene: TRBJ1-5; v_gene: TRBV10-3; abundance: NA; d_gene: NA
CDR3nt: TGTGCCAGCAGTTTCGGGACAGGGTATTCACCCCTCCACTTT; CDR3aa: CASSFGTGYSPLHF; j_gene: TRBJ1-6; v_gene: TRBV27; abundance: NA; d_gene: TRBD1
CDR3nt: TGTGCCAGCAGCTTCAACAGCGGTGGCTACACCTTC; CDR3aa: CASSFNSGGYTF; j_gene: TRBJ1-2; v_gene: TRBV7-8; abundance: NA; d_gene: NA
CDR3nt: TGTGCCAGCAGCTTAGCTCGGGGACAATATGAAAAACTGTTTTTT; CDR3aa: CASSLARGQYEKLFF; j_gene: TRBJ1-4; v_gene: TRBV7-9; abundance: NA; d_gene: NA
CDR3nt: TGTGCCAGCAGCTACAGGGTCGTGGGTGGCTACACCTTC; CDR3aa: CASSYRVVGGYTF; j_gene: TRBJ1-2; v_gene: TRBV7-9; abundance: NA; d_gene: NA
CDR3nt: TGTGCCAGCAGCGAAGGGACAGGGAGCAATCAGCCCCAGCATTTT; CDR3aa: CASSEGTGSNQPQHF; j_gene: TRBJ1-5; v_gene: TRBV5-5; abundance: NA; d_gene: TRBD1
CDR3nt: TGTGCCAGCTCACCAGCGGGCTATAGCAATCAGCCCCAGCATTTT; CDR3aa: CASSPAGYSNQPQHF; j_gene: TRBJ1-5; v_gene: TRBV18; abundance: NA; d_gene: NA
CDR3nt: TGTGCCAGCAGTGAACGCGGTTCTACGATCTATAATTCACCCCTCCACTTT; CDR3aa: CASSERGSTIYNSPLHF; j_gene: TRBJ1-6; v_gene: TRBV2; abundance: NA; d_gene: NA
CDR3nt: TGTGCCAGCTCAGGGGCGAACACTGAAGCTTTCTTT; CDR3aa: CASSGANTEAFF; j_gene: TRBJ1-1; v_gene: TRBV18; abundance: NA; d_gene: NA
CDR3nt: TGTGCCAGCAGCTATCCGGGGACTTTGGGCTACACCTTC; CDR3aa: CASSYPGTLGYTF; j_gene: TRBJ1-2; v_gene: TRBV5-5; abundance: NA; d_gene: NA
CDR3nt: TGCGCCAGCAGCTTGGTGGGACTTCGGAACACTGAAGCTTTCTTT; CDR3aa: CASSLVGLRNTEAFF; j_gene: TRBJ1-1; v_gene: TRBV5-1; abundance: NA; d_gene: NA
CDR3nt: TGTGCCATCAGTGAGTCAGGAGCGGCCGGGGAGCTGTTTTTT; CDR3aa: CAISESGAAGELFF; j_gene: TRBJ2-2; v_gene: TRBV10-3; abundance: NA; d_gene: NA
CDR3nt: TGTGCCAGCAGTTACTCTACCGGGGGGGTAACTGAAGCTTTCTTT; CDR3aa: CASSYSTGGVTEAFF; j_gene: TRBJ1-1; v_gene: TRBV6-6; abundance: NA; d_gene: NA
CDR3nt: TGCGCCAGCAGCCAAAGTGTAAGGGTTGCGGGGGAGCAGTACTTC; CDR3aa: CASSQSVRVAGEQYF; j_gene: TRBJ2-7; v_gene: TRBV4-3; abundance: NA; d_gene: NA
CDR3nt: TGTGCCAGTAGTATCGACATAGTCTATGGCTACACCTTC; CDR3aa: CASSIDIVYGYTF; j_gene: TRBJ1-2; v_gene: TRBV19; abundance: NA; d_gene: NA
CDR3nt: TGCAGCGTTCTCCTAGGAAAAAAGGAGACCCAGTACTTC; CDR3aa: CSVLLGKKETQYF; j_gene: TRBJ2-5; v_gene: TRBV29-1; abundance: NA; d_gene: NA
CDR3nt: TGTGCCAGCAGTGAGGGAGTTGGGGGCTACACCTTC; CDR3aa: CASSEGVGGYTF; j_gene: TRBJ1-2; v_gene: TRBV6-1; abundance: NA; d_gene: NA
CDR3nt: TGTGCCAGCAGCGTAGGGGACAGGAATTCACCCCTCCACTTT; CDR3aa: CASSVGDRNSPLHF; j_gene: TRBJ1-6; v_gene: TRBV9; abundance: NA; d_gene: TRBD1
CDR3nt: TGTGCCATAAAAGACAGGGCCAGCAATCAGCCCCAGCATTTT; CDR3aa: CAIKDRASNQPQHF; j_gene: TRBJ1-5; v_gene: TRBV28; abundance: NA; d_gene: TRBD1
CDR3nt: TGTGCCATCAGGGGGGGACAGGTCACAGATACGCAGTATTTT; CDR3aa: CAIRGGQVTDTQYF; j_gene: TRBJ2-3; v_gene: TRBV10-3; abundance: NA; d_gene: TRBD1
CDR3nt: TGTGCCAGCAGCCCCCCAGGGGGTGGCTACACCTTC; CDR3aa: CASSPPGGGYTF; j_gene: TRBJ1-2; v_gene: TRBV7-9; abundance: once; d_gene: TRBD1
CDR3nt: TGTGCCATCAGGCGGTCGAGGGGACAGTCGAACACTGAAGCTTTCTTT; CDR3aa: CAIRRSRGQSNTEAFF; j_gene: TRBJ1-1; v_gene: TRBV10-3; abundance: once; d_gene: TRBD1
CDR3nt: TGTGCCAACAGTGGAGACTTGAACACTGAAGCTTTCTTT; CDR3aa: CANSGDLNTEAFF; j_gene: TRBJ1-1; v_gene: TRBV2; abundance: NA; d_gene: NA
CDR3nt: TGTGCCAGCAGCGGACAGGGAGCGAACACTGAAGCTTTCTTT; CDR3aa: CASSGQGANTEAFF; j_gene: TRBJ1-1; v_gene: TRBV2; abundance: NA; d_gene: TRBD1
CDR3nt: TGTGCCATCAGTGAGTTACAGATAACCTACGAGCAGTACTTC; CDR3aa: CAISELQITYEQYF; j_gene: TRBJ2-7; v_gene: TRBV10-3; abundance: once; d_gene: NA
CDR3nt: TGTGCCAGCAGTTTACAGGGGATTAAGGGGGAGCAGTACTTC; CDR3aa: CASSLQGIKGEQYF; j_gene: TRBJ2-7; v_gene: TRBV2; abundance: NA; d_gene: TRBD1
CDR3nt: TGTGCCAGCAGCGCTAAGGTTCTAGCGGGGGGGGAGACCCAGTACTTC; CDR3aa: CASSAKVLAGGETQYF; j_gene: TRBJ2-5; v_gene: TRBV7-2; abundance: once; d_gene: TRBD2
CDR3nt: TGTGCCAGCATACTAGCTGACACCGGGGAGCTGTTTTTT; CDR3aa: CASILADTGELFF; j_gene: TRBJ2-2; v_gene: TRBV2; abundance: NA; d_gene: NA
CDR3nt: TGTGCCAGCAGCTTGGACAGATCTGGCTACACCTTC; CDR3aa: CASSLDRSGYTF; j_gene: TRBJ1-2; v_gene: TRBV7-9; abundance: once; d_gene: NA
CDR3nt: TGTGCCAGCAGCCGAGCCCTAGCGGGGGCGCTCACAGATACGCAGTATTTT; CDR3aa: CASSRALAGALTDTQYF; j_gene: TRBJ2-3; v_gene: TRBV4-2; abundance: NA; d_gene: TRBD2
CDR3nt: TGTGCCAGTAAACAGGGGGCGGATCGAGCTTTCTTT; CDR3aa: CASKQGADRAFF; j_gene: TRBJ1-1; v_gene: TRBV19; abundance: NA; d_gene: TRBD1
CDR3nt: TGTGCCAGCAGCCAATACAGGGGGCCCCTAGATCTTACCTATGGCTACACCTTC; CDR3aa: CASSQYRGPLDLTYGYTF; j_gene: TRBJ1-2; v_gene: TRBV4-2; abundance: NA; d_gene: TRBD1
CDR3nt: TGTGCCAGCAGTCCGCCAAGGTTGCAACTTTCCGGAGTCCACTTT; CDR3aa: CASSPPRLQLSGVHF; j_gene: TRBJ1-6; v_gene: TRBV28; abundance: NA; d_gene: NA
CDR3nt: TGTGCCACCAGCAGAGATAGGGCAGCGGCGGAGCCTTTTTACGGCTACACCTTC; CDR3aa: CATSRDRAAAEPFYGYTF; j_gene: TRBJ1-2; v_gene: TRBV15; abundance: NA; d_gene: NA
CDR3nt: TGTGCCAGCATCACCGGGGGAGGTCACAATCAGCCCCAGCATTTT; CDR3aa: CASITGGGHNQPQHF; j_gene: TRBJ1-5; v_gene: TRBV6-1; abundance: NA; d_gene: NA
CDR3nt: TGTGCCTGGAGTGTGACAGGCAATCAGCCCCAGCATTTT; CDR3aa: CAWSVTGNQPQHF; j_gene: TRBJ1-5; v_gene: TRBV30; abundance: NA; d_gene: NA
CDR3nt: TGTGCCAGCAGGTCGTCTGGAAACACCATATATTTT; CDR3aa: CASRSSGNTIYF; j_gene: TRBJ1-3; v_gene: TRBV25-1; abundance: NA; d_gene: NA
CDR3nt: TGTGCCAGCAGGGCCTACACAGGCGACAATCAGCCCCAGCATTTT; CDR3aa: CASRAYTGDNQPQHF; j_gene: TRBJ1-5; v_gene: TRBV6-5; abundance: NA; d_gene: NA
CDR3nt: TGTGCCAGCAGCTTTCTAGCGGGGCCCACAGATACGCAGTATTTT; CDR3aa: CASSFLAGPTDTQYF; j_gene: TRBJ2-3; v_gene: TRBV7-3; abundance: few; d_gene: TRBD2
CDR3nt: TGCAGCGTTTTCAAGAACACTGAAGCTTTCTTT; CDR3aa: CSVFKNTEAFF; j_gene: TRBJ1-1; v_gene: TRBV29-1; abundance: NA; d_gene: NA
CDR3nt: TGCAGCGTGCGAACGGGACAGGGGGGCAATCAGCCCCAGCATTTT; CDR3aa: CSVRTGQGGNQPQHF; j_gene: TRBJ1-5; v_gene: TRBV29-1; abundance: NA; d_gene: TRBD1